This T cell receptor (beta chain) was retrieved from a study of HIV-infected patients and healthy controls. TCRdb fed the 5' RACE reads into MiXCR, producing one record per CDR3 protein. Among around 18,000 distinct CDR3 sequences listed, 16% were seen once. This clonotype was observed once. The CDR3 loop spans 14 amino acids. Germline V gene lookup returns CDR1 DFQATT and CDR2 SNEGSKA (reference sequence). The V gene lost 2 bases and the J gene lost 3 bases, with 14 bases spanning the gap. The sequencing sample was made of CD8+ T cells from blood. This chain joins TRBV20-1 and TRBJ2-7; TRBD1 is a possible D gene (6 bases). The TCR originated in a human donor in good health. The CDR3 region is CSARPPGQLYEQYF. The DNA of the CDR3 is TGCAGTGCTAGACCCCCTGGACAGCTCTACGAGCAGTACTTC.